Below are 5 T cell receptor beta chains sequenced from a single sample in a study of beta chain features in type 1 diabetes (dated by TCRdb to between 2018 and 2020). Library generation was performed with the immunoSEQ multiplex PCR assay. The High Capacity cDNA Reverse Transcription Kit was used to reverse transcribe all of the isolated RNA, meaning that expressed TCRB transcripts were what got sequenced. This is the immuneACCESS table as TCRdb keeps it, with only in-frame sequences that have V and J called. A part of the clones is gone; compared with another copy, unresolved V genes explain less than half, and the rest is unexplained. Counted in this sample were 400,000 to 550,000 clones; about an eighth of them appeared once. The ten largest clonotypes hold 0.035% to 0.05% of the sample. Sequences were obtained from naive CD4+ T cells from blood. Sample cell subset or site, as interpreted from the label and publication: true naive CD4+ T cells. Receptors originate from a young woman in good health.

This clone was counted between two and nine times. This same CDR3 is encoded by further DNA sequences in the sample. The chain links TRBV5-1 to TRBJ2-7, with a tentative D call TRBD2 (5 bases). V was cut by 2 bases and J by 3 bases, with 6 bases left in between. This CDR3 region has 12 residues. Germline loops: CDR1 SGHRS, CDR2 YFSETQ. The CDR3 loop is CASSFEGYEQYF. The CDR3 DNA follows: TGCGCCAGCAGCTTTGAGGGCTACGAGCAGTACTTC.

This clone has a handful of counts. The chain has TRBV14 and TRBJ2-7; 11 bases match TRBD2. CDR3 length equals 15 residues. V shed 3 bases and J 2 bases; nucleotides not matched to a gene: 3. Looked up from germline, CDR1 is SGHDN and CDR2 is FVKESK. The CDR3 loop reads CASSHRLAGTYEQYV. Here the CDR3 DNA reads TGTGCCAGCAGCCACCGACTAGCGGGAACCTACGAGCAGTACGTC.

The table lists this clone with a few counts. V is TRBV7-7 and J is TRBJ2-5, with a tentative D call TRBD1 (5 bases). Germline CDR1 is SSHAT and CDR2 is FNYEAQ (reference sequence). V gave up 5 bases and J gave up 1 base, with 11 bases separating them. The CDR3 spans 14 residues. CDR3 residues: CASSPSTVQETQYF. Written as DNA, the CDR3 is TGTGCCAGCAGCCCGTCGACAGTCCAAGAGACCCAGTACTTC.

The chain uses TRBV9 and TRBJ1-4; 7 bases are a match to TRBD1. Germline values: CDR1 SGDLS, CDR2 YYNGEE. This CDR3 has 15 residues. Trimming took 0 bases from V and 5 from J; bases not matched to a gene: 4. CDR3 residues: CASSVAGQVNEKLFF. The CDR3 DNA is TGTGCCAGCAGCGTAGCTGGACAGGTCAATGAAAAACTGTTTTTT.

The chain links TRBV18 to TRBJ1-5; the D is unclear. The CDR3 sequence is 20 residues long. The germline CDR1 and CDR2 sequences are KGHSH and LQKENI. V lost 3 bases and J lost 0, with 24 bases in between. Here the CDR3 reads CASSPTKVAGPFDSNQPQHF. CDR3 DNA: TGTGCCAGCTCACCCACCAAGGTGGCAGGACCTTTTGATAGCAATCAGCCCCAGCATTTT.